Listed below are T cell receptor beta chains from one sample, sequenced in a study of cytomegalovirus exposure and HLA in healthy donors. Repertoires were generated with immunoSEQ multiplex PCR, while TCRdb's copy carries only in-frame clones and drops some. The table includes 200,000 to 250,000 clones, over 75% detected once. Source material: PBMCs. These receptors all stem from a man aged 18 to 30 in good health and CMV-seronegative. Both conserved end residues are part of each CDR3. A D gene is named only where the DNA matches it firmly. Clone size is stated in some rows and not others, as once, few, many or a class when expanded.

clone_size j_call d_call v_call cdr3_nt cdr3_aa
. TRBJ2-5 . TRBV7-2 TGTGCCAGCAGCCCCGTTAGAGGGGGAAGAGGAGAGACCCAGTACTTC CASSPVRGGRGETQYF
. TRBJ1-2 . TRBV29-1 TGCAGCGTACCGCGTCAGGTCTCATCTGATGGCTACACCTTC CSVPRQVSSDGYTF
. TRBJ1-5 . TRBV19 TGTGCCAGTAGTGAACAGGGCGGCAATCAGCCCCAGCATTTT CASSEQGGNQPQHF
. TRBJ2-3 . TRBV25-1 TGTGCCAGCAGCCGACTAGGAGGTGCACCAGATACGCAGTATTTT CASSRLGGAPDTQYF
. TRBJ2-2 TRBD1 TRBV2 TGTGCCAGCTGGACAGGGTCCGGAGAAGGGGAGCTGTTTTTT CASWTGSGEGELFF
few TRBJ2-7 . TRBV4-3 TGCGCCAGCAGCCAAGATCCCAGGGGATACTACGAGCAGTACTTC CASSQDPRGYYEQYF
. TRBJ2-1 TRBD2 TRBV20-1 TGCAGTGCTGGTCAGGGACTAGAGTCGTTCTTC CSAGQGLESFF
. TRBJ2-2 . TRBV18 TGTGCCAGCTCACCACCAAATCTGGGGGCAAACACCGGGGAGCTGTTTTTT CASSPPNLGANTGELFF
. TRBJ1-3 . TRBV9 TGTGCCAGCAGCCCCTTAGGCGGAGGAAACACCATATATTTT CASSPLGGGNTIYF
. TRBJ2-1 . TRBV6-5 TGTGCCAGCAGTCCCAACCCACTAGGCTACAATGAGCAGTTCTTC CASSPNPLGYNEQFF
. TRBJ2-2 . TRBV6-4 TGTGCCAGCAGTCCCGCTAGCGCCCCGACGGCCGGGGAGCTGTTTTTT CASSPASAPTAGELFF